The clone carrying this TCR beta chain has a single count. These data are taken from a study of blood T cell repertoires in COVID-19. Overall study: Spain, Italy and the United States supplied samples that represented acute and convalescent COVID-19. T cells, B-cell-depleted T cells, or PBMCs provided the cDNA or gDNA that served as material.

Methods used by the authors: It was from reference gene primer amplification that nucleated cell counts were estimated. TCRdb's table, derived via immunoSEQ multiplex PCR, lists solely in-frame clones and lacks some. The DNA was the basis for D and trimming; V, J and clone size are from that table. The sample consists of about 40,000 clones, around 92% of them appearing once. The CDR3 is made up of 13 amino acids. CDR1 and CDR2 from the germline V gene are GTSNPN and SVGIG (reference sequence). V trimming: 3 bases; J trimming: 13 bases; junction bases outside the gene matches: 7. The sequence was obtained from an elderly woman with acute or convalescent COVID-19. Specimen: peripheral blood. This sequence joins TRBV30 and TRBJ1-6, with 9 bases lining up with TRBD1. CDR3 amino acids: CAWRSGQGGPLHF. CDR3 coding DNA: TGTGCCTGGAGATCGGGACAGGGAGGCCCCCTCCACTTT.